Listed here are 16 T cell receptor beta chains from one sample, sequenced in a study of cytomegalovirus exposure and HLA in healthy donors. 13 Jbeta primers and 60 Vbeta primers were used for the PCR. Data came from immunoSEQ multiplex PCR; TCRdb stores just in-frame clones and leaves some out. This sample has roughly 100,000 clones, with over 55% found just once. The sequenced sample was PBMCs. The origin of the receptors is a woman between 45 and 65 years old in good health and CMV-seropositive.

V usage is TRBV28 and J usage is TRBJ1-3; D gene uncertain. CDR3 length: 15 residues. V was pared by 5 bases and J by 6 bases, with 17 bases between. Germline V CDR1 and CDR2: MDHEN, SYDVKM. For the CDR3, the DNA is TGTGCCAGCAGTCCGAACGCCGGGGTGACAAACACCATATATTTT. Protein sequence: CASSPNAGVTNTIYF.

The chain links TRBV30 to TRBJ1-4; tentative D call: TRBD1 (6 bases). Germline V gene data show CDR1 as GTSNPN and CDR2 as SVGIG (reference sequence). V lost 2 bases and J 6 bases, leaving 13 bases between the germline ends. This CDR3 is built from 14 residues. For the CDR3, the DNA is TGTGCCTGGAGTTTCCAGGGGAAGGATGAAAAACTGTTTTTT. It yields the protein CAWSFQGKDEKLFF.

This clone was observed a few times. The V and J genes are TRBV28 and TRBJ1-5; D ambiguous. The germline V gene encodes CDR1 MDHEN and CDR2 SYDVKM. The CDR3 totals 15 residues. V dropped 5 bases and J dropped 4 bases, with 15 bases sitting between them. CDR3 protein: CASSLDIVGNQPQHF. The CDR3 bases are TGTGCCAGCAGTCTTGACATTGTAGGTAATCAGCCCCAGCATTTT.

This clone was seen once. This sequence joins TRBV27 and TRBJ2-7; D unresolved. Trimming cost V 4 bases and J 4 bases, with 5 bases left between them. The CDR3 contains 11 residues. Germline CDR1 is MNHEY and CDR2 is SMNVEV (reference sequence). The CDR3 region is CASSSQYEQYF. In DNA, the CDR3 is TGTGCCAGCAGTTCGCAGTACGAGCAGTACTTC.

The rearrangement joins TRBV5-6 to TRBJ2-5, with 13 bases aligning to TRBD2. The J call is doubtful: the DNA matches TRBJ2-7 better. The germline CDR1 and CDR2 sequences are SGHDT and YYEEEE. The CDR3 is made up of 18 amino acids. CDR3 DNA sequence: TGTGCCAGCAGCTTACAAGGACTAGCGGGGGCCGCTTTGAACGAGCAGTACTTC. This codes for CASSLQGLAGAALNEQYF.

This clone was observed a few times. This chain uses TRBV7-2 with TRBJ1-2, with 7 positions matching TRBD1. CDR1 SGHTA and CDR2 FQGNSA come from the germline V gene. The length of the CDR3 is 15 residues. V was clipped by 4 bases and J by 7 bases; unmatched bases: 12. This CDR3 is CASSSTGQGVSGYTF. Here the CDR3 DNA reads TGTGCCAGCAGCTCCACGGGGCAGGGGGTGAGTGGCTACACCTTC.

This clone turned up a few times. This rearrangement joins TRBV6-5 to TRBJ2-7; a possible D gene is TRBD2 (5 bases). Germline assignment: CDR1 MNHEY and CDR2 SVGAGI. Trimming removed 5 bases from V and 3 bases from J, with 14 bases in between. CDR3 size: 14 residues. The CDR3 region is CASSERLADYEQYF. The DNA for the CDR3 is TGTGCCAGCAGTGAGCGTCTAGCCGACTACGAGCAGTACTTC.

J is TRBJ2-3 and V is TRBV30, with D tentatively TRBD1 (5 bases). CDR3 length: 14 residues. Deletions cut 2 bases from V and 2 bases from J, with 11 bases between. The germline V gene encodes CDR1 GTSNPN and CDR2 SVGIG (reference sequence). DNA of the CDR3: TGTGCCTGGAGTCTCCCGACAGTCACAGATACGCAGTATTTT. It yields the protein CAWSLPTVTDTQYF. Using reference TRBV30 and TRBJ2-3 for the parts outside the CDR3, the full variable domain is SQTIHQWPATLVQPVGSPLSLECTVEGTSNPNLYWYRQAAGRGLQLLFYSVGIGQISSEVPQNLSASRPQDRQFILSSKKLLLSDSGFYLCAWSLPTVTDTQYFGPGTRLTVL.

The genes are TRBV28 and TRBJ1-1; 8 nucleotides agree with TRBD1. J gave up 1 base and V 4 bases, and 8 bases lay outside the gene matches. From germline, CDR1 is MDHEN and CDR2 SYDVKM. The CDR3 covers 16 residues. DNA for the CDR3: TGTGCCAGCAGTTCTCCCATGACAGGGGCGAACACTGAAGCTTTCTTT. Its translation: CASSSPMTGANTEAFF.

This rearrangement joins TRBV7-2 to TRBJ1-6; TRBD1 agrees at 8 bases. Looked up from germline, CDR1 is SGHTA and CDR2 is FQGNSA. Losses at the gene ends were 3 bases for V and 8 bases for J; bases not matched to a gene: 6. The CDR3 totals 15 residues. CDR3 nucleotides: TGTGCCAGCAGCTTGACAGGGGCGACCGATTCACCCCTCCACTTT. Its translation: CASSLTGATDSPLHF.

The V call is TRBV30, the J call TRBJ1-1; possibly TRBD1 for D (6 bases). Trimming took 5 bases from V and 7 from J, leaving 23 bases between them. Per the germline V gene, CDR1 is GTSNPN and CDR2 is SVGIG (reference sequence). CDR3 length: 15 amino acids. CDR3 in DNA: TGTGCCTGGGATTCCCGGGACAACCCCTCCATTGAAGCTTTCTTT. Its protein product is CAWDSRDNPSIEAFF.

The chain uses TRBV28 and TRBJ1-5, with D maybe TRBD1 (6 bases). From germline, CDR1 is MDHEN and CDR2 SYDVKM. This CDR3 has 14 residues. The V and J ends lost 10 bases and 0 bases respectively, with 13 bases between them. The CDR3 nucleotides are TGTGCCATTGAGACAGGATTTAGCAATCAGCCCCAGCATTTT. Its protein is CAIETGFSNQPQHF.

The chain has TRBV13 and TRBJ1-4; 8 positions agree with TRBD1. V lost 4 bases to trimming and J lost 8 bases; unmatched junction nucleotides: 6. Germline CDR1 and CDR2: PRHDT and FYEKMQ (reference sequence). The CDR3 spans 14 residues. The CDR3 is CASSSQGVGEKLFF. In DNA, the CDR3 is TGTGCCAGCAGCTCACAGGGGGTAGGGGAAAAACTGTTTTTT.

V is TRBV4-2 and J is TRBJ1-2; D not resolved. V was shortened by 0 bases and J by 11 bases, with 19 bases between the two germline ends. Germline CDR1 LGHNA, CDR2 YNFKEQ. CDR3 length: 15 amino acids. The CDR3 DNA follows: TGTGCCAGCAGCCAAGATCGAATCTCCGCCCTACGATACACCTTC. Its translation is CASSQDRISALRYTF.

The chain links TRBV14 to TRBJ1-1, with D perhaps matching TRBD1 (5 bases). Trimming removed 0 bases from V and 12 bases from J, with 17 bases in between. The length of the CDR3 is 14 residues. Germline assignment: CDR1 SGHDN and CDR2 FVKESK. The CDR3 spells CASSQDVKGRETFF. The CDR3, as DNA: TGTGCCAGCAGCCAAGATGTTAAGGGGCGCGAGACTTTCTTT. Full variable domain (outside the CDR3, taken from reference TRBV14 and TRBJ1-1): EAGVTQFPSHSVIEKGQTVTLRCDPISGHDNLYWYRRVMGKEIKFLLHFVKESKQDESGMPNNRFLAERTGGTYSTLKVQPAELEDSGVYFCASSQDVKGRETFFGQGTRLTVV.

The table lists this clone with a few counts. At one end the junction does not follow the germline gene, possibly because of a read error. The J gene is TRBJ2-3, the V gene TRBV7-9; the D gene is possibly TRBD1 (6 bases). CDR1 and CDR2 (germline): SEHNR, FQNEAQ (reference sequence). The CDR3 has 13 residues. Written as DNA, the CDR3 is TGTTCCAGCAGCGAACAGGGACAAGGTACGCAGTATTTT. It translates to CSSSEQGQGTQYF.